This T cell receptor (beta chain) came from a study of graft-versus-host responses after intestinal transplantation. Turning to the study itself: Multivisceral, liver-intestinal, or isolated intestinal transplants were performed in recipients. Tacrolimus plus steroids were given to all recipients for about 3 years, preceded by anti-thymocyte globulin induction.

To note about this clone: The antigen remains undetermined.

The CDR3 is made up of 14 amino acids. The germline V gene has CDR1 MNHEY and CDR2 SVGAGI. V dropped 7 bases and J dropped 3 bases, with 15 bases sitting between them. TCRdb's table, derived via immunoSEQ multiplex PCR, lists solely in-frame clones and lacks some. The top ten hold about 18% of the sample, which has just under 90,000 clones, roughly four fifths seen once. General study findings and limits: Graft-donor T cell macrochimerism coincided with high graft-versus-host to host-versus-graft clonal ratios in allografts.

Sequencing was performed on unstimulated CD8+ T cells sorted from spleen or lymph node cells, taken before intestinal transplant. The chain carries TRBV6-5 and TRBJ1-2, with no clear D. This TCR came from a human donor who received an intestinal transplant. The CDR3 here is CASIKRLRYYGYTF. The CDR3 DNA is TGTGCCAGCATCAAAAGGTTACGGTACTATGGCTACACCTTC.